These 18 T cell receptor beta chains came from one sample sequenced in a study of CD8+ T cells in alopecia areata. Following extraction, RNA underwent reverse transcription to cDNA, which served as the sequencing template. Libraries were prepared by immunoSEQ multiplex PCR; TCRdb keeps only in-frame clonotypes and omits some of them. The sample contains some 170,000 clones, approximately 59% of which appear only once. The specimen was CD4+ T cells sorted from blood, collected at week 0. The source of these receptors is a human donor with alopecia areata.

The chain recombines TRBV6-1 with TRBJ1-1; D perhaps matches TRBD1 (6 bases). The CDR3 extends over 10 amino acids. Per the germline V gene, CDR1 is MNHNS and CDR2 is SASEGT. The germline V and J ends were trimmed by 3 bases and 10 bases, with 6 bases remaining between them. DNA for the CDR3: TGTGCCAGCAGTGACAGGGGAGCTTTCTTT. Its translation is CASSDRGAFF.

The rearrangement joins TRBV7-9 to TRBJ2-5; perhaps TRBD1 as D (6 bases). Germline CDR1 is SEHNR and CDR2 is FQNEAQ (reference sequence). V shed 7 bases and J shed 5 bases, with 20 bases lying between them. The CDR3 consists of 15 residues. The CDR3 reads CASMKSLRGVETQYF. The CDR3 DNA follows: TGTGCCAGCATGAAGAGCCTCAGGGGCGTGGAGACCCAGTACTTC. Variable domain in full (rest from reference TRBV7-9 and TRBJ2-5): DTGVSQNPRHKITKRGQNVTFRCDPISEHNRLYWYRQTLGQGPEFLTYFQNEAQLEKSRLLSDRFSAERPKGSFSTLEIQRTEQGDSAMYLCASMKSLRGVETQYFGPGTRLLVL.

V usage is TRBV27 and J usage is TRBJ1-2, with D maybe TRBD1 (5 bases). The CDR3 consists of 16 residues. V gave up 3 bases and J gave up 0 bases, with 14 bases separating them. Germline loops: CDR1 MNHEY, CDR2 SMNVEV (reference sequence). CDR3 in amino acids: CASSFSGARANYGYTF. CDR3 coding DNA: TGTGCCAGCAGTTTCTCTGGGGCCCGAGCTAACTATGGCTACACCTTC.

V gene TRBV28 combines with J gene TRBJ2-5; possible D gene TRBD1, 5 bases. The V gene lost 5 bases and the J gene lost 5 bases, with 18 bases spanning the gap. The CDR3 is made up of 15 amino acids. Per the germline V gene, CDR1 is MDHEN and CDR2 is SYDVKM. CDR3 DNA sequence: TGTGCCAGCAGTCTGGGGCCATCACCCCAGGAGACCCAGTACTTC. This gives the protein CASSLGPSPQETQYF.

There are a few counts of this clone. The chain carries TRBV15 and TRBJ1-2, with D possibly being TRBD1 (6 bases). The length of the CDR3 is 16 residues. In germline, CDR1 is LNHNV, CDR2 YYDKDF (reference sequence). V was trimmed by 8 bases and J by 2 bases, leaving 21 bases between them. As DNA, the CDR3 is TGTGCCACCCGCCCCAGGCAGGGCACAGGGAACTATGGCTACACCTTC. It is translated as CATRPRQGTGNYGYTF.

V is TRBV19 and J is TRBJ2-5; D gene ambiguous. Trimming took 4 bases from V and 2 from J, leaving 8 bases between them. The CDR3 contains 13 residues. Germline V CDR1 and CDR2: LNHDA, SQIVND (reference sequence). The CDR3 nucleotides are TGTGCCAGTAGTACCGCGGAGCAAGAGACCCAGTACTTC. Residues: CASSTAEQETQYF.

The chain links TRBV28 to TRBJ2-7; D is unclear. CDR3 length: 13 residues. CDR1 is MDHEN, CDR2 SYDVKM, per germline. V was trimmed by 8 bases and J by 7 bases, leaving 18 bases between them. The CDR3 region has the DNA TGTGCCAGCCTGACAAGGAAGGGTCTGGAGCAGTACTTC. Its protein product is CASLTRKGLEQYF.

The V gene is TRBV18, the J gene TRBJ1-5, with D uncertain. The V and J ends lost 1 base and 4 bases respectively, with 17 bases between them. The CDR3 spans 17 residues. In germline, CDR1 is KGHSH, CDR2 LQKENI. The CDR3 DNA sequence: TGTGCCAGCTCACCACGTTTCGCCGGGGAGGGTAATCAGCCCCAGCATTTT. It translates to CASSPRFAGEGNQPQHF.

There are a few counts of this clone. V gene TRBV29-1 combines with J gene TRBJ2-6; weak D call: TRBD1 (5 bases). The V end was cut by 7 bases, the J end by 1 base, with 17 bases between. This CDR3 contains 16 residues. Germline lookup yields CDR1 SQVTM and CDR2 ANQGSEA. In DNA, the CDR3 is TGCAGCGCATTGGGGCAGGGTGGTTCTGGGGCCAACGTCCTGACTTTC. This translates into CSALGQGGSGANVLTF.

This chain joins TRBV25-1 and TRBJ2-5, with D unclear. Germline loops: CDR1 MGHDK, CDR2 SYGVNS. This CDR3 has 13 residues. V was clipped by 1 base and J by 5 bases, with 8 bases between them. CDR3 sequence (DNA): TGTGCCAGCAGTGAATCGTTTTCGGAGACCCAGTACTTC. Encoded protein: CASSESFSETQYF.

V usage is TRBV30 and J usage is TRBJ2-1; unclear D gene. Germline V CDR1 and CDR2: GTSNPN, SVGIG (reference sequence). With 4 bases removed from V and 4 bases from J, the gap between germline ends came to 11 bases. This CDR3 spans 13 amino acids. The CDR3 DNA follows: TGTGCCTGGACAGCGAACCTATACAATGAGCAGTTCTTC. Translated, it gives CAWTANLYNEQFF.

This sequence joins TRBV2 and TRBJ2-2; possibly TRBD2 for D (5 bases). Trimming shortened V by 8 bases and J by 8 bases, and 15 bases separated the two germline ends. This CDR3 has 13 residues. Germline values: CDR1 SNHLY, CDR2 FYNNEI. CDR3 sequence (DNA): TGTGCCAGCTCAGTATTGGAGCGGGGGGAGCTGTTTTTT. Its translation is CASSVLERGELFF.

CDR3 DNA: TGTGCCAGCAGCTTAGAGTCGCAGGGGATCTATGGCTACACCTTC. It yields the protein CASSLESQGIYGYTF. The J gene is TRBJ1-2, the V gene TRBV7-8; D may be TRBD1 (6 bases). The germline V and J ends were trimmed by 1 base and 4 bases, with 13 bases remaining between them. The CDR3 covers 15 residues. Looked up from germline, CDR1 is SGHVS and CDR2 is FQNEAQ.

The chain joins TRBV2 to TRBJ2-7; D unresolved. The germline CDR1 and CDR2 sequences are SNHLY and FYNNEI. V lost 6 bases to trimming and J lost 6 bases, with 6 bases between them. This CDR3 region has 10 residues. The CDR3 is CASSRVEQYF. CDR3 sequence (DNA): TGTGCCAGCAGCCGGGTCGAGCAGTACTTC.

The rearrangement links TRBV9 to TRBJ1-1; unclear D gene. V shed 5 bases and J shed 6 bases, with 8 bases lying between them. In germline, CDR1 is SGDLS, CDR2 YYNGEE. The CDR3 is made up of 11 amino acids. CDR3 DNA sequence: TGTGCCAGCAGTACAGAGGCTGAAGCTTTCTTT. Encoded protein: CASSTEAEAFF. The full variable domain, its missing parts supplied by reference TRBV9 and TRBJ1-1, is DSGVTQTPKHLITATGQRVTLRCSPRSGDLSVYWYQQSLDQGLQFLIQYYNGEERAKGNILERFSAQQFPDLHSELNLSSLELGDSALYFCASSTEAEAFFGQGTRLTVV.

V is TRBV15 and J is TRBJ1-2; 8 nucleotides align to TRBD1. The junction had 2 bases not matched to a gene; V was cut back by 4 bases and J by 4 bases. This CDR3 contains 13 residues. CDR1 and CDR2 (germline): LNHNV, YYDKDF (reference sequence). In DNA, the CDR3 is TGTGCCACCAGCAACAGGGGGTTCTATGGCTACACCTTC. This sequence encodes CATSNRGFYGYTF.

The chain joins TRBV6-1 to TRBJ2-5; D is unresolved. The germline gives CDR1 MNHNS, CDR2 SASEGT. V dropped 8 bases and J dropped 5 bases, with 12 bases sitting between them. The CDR3 totals 12 residues. CDR3 in DNA: TGTGCCAGCTACAGTGGATGGGAGACCCAGTACTTC. It codes for CASYSGWETQYF.

This chain joins TRBV5-1 and TRBJ2-5; D unresolved. The CDR3 covers 13 residues. Germline V gives CDR1 SGHRS, CDR2 YFSETQ. V was pared by 4 bases and J by 1 base, with 8 bases between. CDR3 residues: CASSPPFQETQYF. CDR3 nucleotide sequence: TGCGCCAGCAGCCCACCCTTCCAAGAGACCCAGTACTTC. The full variable domain, completed using reference TRBV5-1 and TRBJ2-5, is KAGVTQTPRYLIKTRGQQVTLSCSPISGHRSVSWYQQTPGQGLQFLFEYFSETQRNKGNFPGRFSGRQFSNSRSEMNVSTLELGDSALYLCASSPPFQETQYFGPGTRLLVL.